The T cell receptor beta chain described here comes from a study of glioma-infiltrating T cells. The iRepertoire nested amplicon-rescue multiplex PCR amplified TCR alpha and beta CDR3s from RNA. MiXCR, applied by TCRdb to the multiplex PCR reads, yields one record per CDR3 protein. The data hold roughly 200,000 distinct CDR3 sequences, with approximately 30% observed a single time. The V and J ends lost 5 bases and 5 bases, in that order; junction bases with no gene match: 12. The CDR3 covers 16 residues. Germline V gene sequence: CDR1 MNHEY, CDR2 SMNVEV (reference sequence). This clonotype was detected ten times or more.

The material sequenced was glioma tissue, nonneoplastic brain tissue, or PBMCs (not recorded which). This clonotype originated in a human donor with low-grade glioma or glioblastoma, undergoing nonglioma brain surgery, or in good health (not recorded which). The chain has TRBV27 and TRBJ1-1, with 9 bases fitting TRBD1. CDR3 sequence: CASSRLQGAGGTEAFF. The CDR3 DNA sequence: TGTGCCAGCAGTAGACTACAGGGGGCGGGTGGAACTGAAGCTTTCTTT.